The entry that follows covers one TCR beta chain sequence. Its target is unknown. The junction departs from the called germline gene at one end, perhaps through a read error. These data belong to a study of tumor and adjacent non-tumor tissue in lung cancer. For the study at large: Some 4.1 million productive TCRbeta reads were obtained per sample on average.

The library came from three nested PCR rounds adapted from ARM-PCR protocols. TCRdb analysed the multiplex PCR reads with MiXCR anew, one entry per CDR3 protein. Counted here are approximately 100,000 distinct CDR3 sequences, 60% to 70% occurring once; the ten biggest clones make up around 19%. No cell sorting was done before RNA was extracted from the tissue. This non-tumor lung sample came from over 3 cm beyond the tumor edge. Study-level findings and limits: Tumor TCR diversity, when higher, was linked to shorter survival. In normal lung, the top 100 clones were significantly more dominant than in tumor. TCR diversity was significantly greater in tumor than normal lung tissue.

The material sequenced was distant non-tumor lung tissue. This sequence originates from a man aged 55 to 70 with non-small cell lung cancer.

The CDR3 loop reads CASSYRSGEDSEKLFF. CDR3 nucleotides: TGCGCCAGCAGTTATCGCAGCGGAGAGGATAGTGAAAAACTGTTTTTT. The chain employs TRBV6-5 and TRBJ1-4; D call uncertain. CDR3 length: 16 residues. Germline CDR1 reads MNHEY; CDR2 reads SVGAGI.